This T cell receptor beta chain comes out of a study of blood T cell repertoires in COVID-19. Study context: Donors in the United States, Italy and Spain gave samples during acute or convalescent COVID-19. PBMCs, B-cell-depleted T cells, or T cells provided the cDNA or gDNA that made up the material.

Original data processing: Amplification from reference gene primers served as the basis for estimated nucleated cell counts. Generated by immunoSEQ multiplex PCR, the TCRdb table keeps only in-frame clones and is missing some. V, J and clone size derive from that table, while D and trimming were established from the DNA sequence. This table holds approximately 500,000 clones, 89% found once. This CDR3 region has 16 residues. V was trimmed by 8 bases and J by 3 bases, leaving 22 bases between them. CDR1 is PRHDT and CDR2 is FYEKMQ in the germline V gene (reference sequence). Seattle participants joined during active infection and were tracked over time.

Sequencing was done on a sample of peripheral blood. The sequence was collected from a man between 18 and 35 years old with COVID-19, enrolled during active disease. V gene TRBV13 combines with J gene TRBJ2-5, with D possibly TRBD2 on 5 matching bases. The CDR3 DNA is TGTGCCAGCCGGCTAGCTAAAGAGCGCCTAAAAGAGACCCAGTACTTC. It specifies CASRLAKERLKETQYF.